The entry below gives a single T cell receptor beta chain sequence along with its context. Using immunoSEQ multiplex PCR, the repertoire was profiled, and TCRdb retains in-frame clones only, with some absent. The profile shows approximately 1.9 million clones, 90% to 95% of them singletons. This entry belongs to a study of shared clonotypes between healthy human individuals. The overall study: Aged between 18 and 49, the donors were two women and a few men. Three plates each covered CD4 naive and memory; CD8 naive two, CD8 memory one.

Trimming removed 5 bases from V and 8 bases from J, with 24 bases in between. This CDR3 spans 16 amino acids. Germline lookup yields CDR1 SGHAT and CDR2 FQNNGV. Positively selected for CCR7, the CD45RO-negative cells used as naive CD8 cells excluded terminally differentiated effector memory CD45RA+ cells. Sequenced material: naive CD8+ T cells from PBMCs. The source of this sequence is a man aged 18 to 29 in good health. Some clones in this sample may be carry-over from other donors' samples. The J gene is TRBJ1-1, the V gene TRBV11-2, with a tentative D call TRBD1 (6 bases). CDR3 protein: CASSPRGGMLYPEAFF. CDR3 DNA sequence: TGTGCCAGCAGCCCCAGGGGAGGGATGCTATATCCCGAAGCTTTCTTT.